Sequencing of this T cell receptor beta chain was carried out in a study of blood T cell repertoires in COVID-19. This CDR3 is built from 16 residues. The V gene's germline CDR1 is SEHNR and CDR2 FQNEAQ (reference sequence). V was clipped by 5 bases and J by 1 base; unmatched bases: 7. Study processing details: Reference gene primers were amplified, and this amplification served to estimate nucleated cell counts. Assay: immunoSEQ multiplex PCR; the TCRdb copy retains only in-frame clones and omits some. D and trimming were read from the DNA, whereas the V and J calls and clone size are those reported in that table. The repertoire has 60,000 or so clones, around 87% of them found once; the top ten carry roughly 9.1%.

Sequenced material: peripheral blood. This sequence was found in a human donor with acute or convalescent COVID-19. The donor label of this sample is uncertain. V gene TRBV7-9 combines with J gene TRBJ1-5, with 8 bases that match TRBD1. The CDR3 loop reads CASSTGQGGSNQPQHF. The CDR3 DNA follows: TGTGCCAGCAGCACTGGACAGGGTGGGAGCAATCAGCCCCAGCATTTT.